The present entry profiles one T cell receptor (beta chain) with its context. The table came from immunoSEQ multiplex PCR; TCRdb's copy has only in-frame clones and leaves some out. The sample has nearly 300,000 clones, 88% seen once. These data come from a study of blood T cell repertoires in COVID-19. Study context: T cells, B-cell-depleted T cells, or PBMCs provided the cDNA or gDNA that served as material.

V was shortened by 3 bases and J by 2 bases, with 13 bases between the two germline ends. Germline-derived CDR1 and CDR2 are SNHLY and FYNNEI. The CDR3 contains 15 residues. This rearrangement joins TRBV2 to TRBJ1-2; TRBD1 might be the D (5 bases). The clonotype comes from a woman in her 30s who had recovered from COVID-19. Sequencing used peripheral blood. The CDR3 region is CASSEFRGGNYGYTF. The CDR3 DNA reads TGTGCCAGCAGTGAGTTCCGGGGGGGAAACTATGGCTACACCTTC.